This record looks at one TCR beta chain sequence and its context. These data are taken from a study of blood T cell repertoires in COVID-19. The table came from immunoSEQ multiplex PCR; TCRdb's copy has only in-frame clones and leaves some out. The table shows some 160,000 clones, with less than 90% occurring only once. Ages ranged from about 18 to 89 years, with residence in about 24 US areas. Germline V gene sequence: CDR1 MNHEY, CDR2 SVGAGI. This CDR3 comprises 12 residues. V shed 7 bases and J shed 8 bases, with 12 bases lying between them. The chain uses TRBV6-5 and TRBJ2-1; D remains unclear. This receptor was taken from a woman aged 45-65 years who had recovered from COVID-19. Material for sequencing was PBMCs or T cells enriched from blood (not recorded which). In DNA form, the CDR3 reads TGTGCCAGCACCTCAGGTTTTGATGAGCAGTTCTTC. Amino acids: CASTSGFDEQFF.